These 9 T cell receptor beta chains share one sample of origin, sequenced in a study of blood T cell repertoires in COVID-19. The assay was immunoSEQ multiplex PCR, and TCRdb's table has in-frame clones only and misses some. The data show about 140,000 clones, with more than 60% seen just once and roughly 8.6% held by the top ten. The sequenced sample was peripheral blood. The source of these receptors is a woman between 50 and 59 years old with active or convalescent COVID-19.

This chain connects TRBV19 to TRBJ1-4, with 7 bases aligning to TRBD1. Germline CDR1 is LNHDA and CDR2 is SQIVND (reference sequence). With 9 bases clipped from V and 3 bases from J, the junction kept 7 bases outside the gene matches. The CDR3 is made up of 14 amino acids. The CDR3, as DNA: TGTGCCAGCCGCACAGGGACAGCTAATGAAAAACTGTTTTTT. Amino acids: CASRTGTANEKLFF.

This clone was observed once. This chain joins TRBV11-1 and TRBJ1-4; TRBD1 is a possible D gene (5 bases). The germline V gene encodes CDR1 SGHAT and CDR2 FQDESV (reference sequence). There are 15 residues in the CDR3. Trimming shortened V by 5 bases and J by 4 bases, and 14 bases separated the two germline ends. The CDR3 sequence: CASSTQTGVNEKLFF. In nucleotides, the CDR3 is TGTGCCAGCAGCACCCAGACGGGGGTTAATGAAAAACTGTTTTTT.

The chain carries TRBV30 and TRBJ2-2; 7 positions match TRBD1. CDR1 and CDR2 (germline): GTSNPN, SVGIG (reference sequence). V lost 4 bases, J lost 3 bases, and 14 bases stayed unmatched. The CDR3 length is 17 residues. For the CDR3, the DNA is TGTGCCTGGACCTATCTTTTAAGGGGGCCGGACACCGGGGAGCTGTTTTTT. This gives the protein CAWTYLLRGPDTGELFF. Drawing the rest from reference TRBV30 and TRBJ2-2, the complete variable domain is SQTIHQWPATLVQPVGSPLSLECTVEGTSNPNLYWYRQAAGRGLQLLFYSVGIGQISSEVPQNLSASRPQDRQFILSSKKLLLSDSGFYLCAWTYLLRGPDTGELFFGEGSRLTVL.

The genes are TRBV28 and TRBJ1-1; 7 bases agree with TRBD1. In germline, CDR1 is MDHEN, CDR2 SYDVKM. CDR3 length: 15 residues. J lost 1 base, V lost 3 bases, and 5 bases had no gene match. The CDR3 DNA sequence: TGTGCCAGCAGTTTCACAGGGGCGGGGAACACTGAAGCTTTCTTT. Amino acids: CASSFTGAGNTEAFF.

The chain has TRBV5-4 and TRBJ2-2; a weak D match, TRBD1 (7 bases). The CDR3 is 15 residues long. Germline V lookup: CDR1 SGHNT, CDR2 YYREEE (reference sequence). Deletions cut 4 bases from V and 4 bases from J, with 14 bases between. Here the CDR3 reads CASSPQQGGTGELFF. Written as DNA, the CDR3 is TGTGCCAGCAGCCCCCAGCAGGGGGGCACCGGGGAGCTGTTTTTT.

The chain has TRBV5-4 and TRBJ2-3, with TRBD2 as a possible D gene (7 bases). CDR3 length: 17 residues. V gave up 4 bases and J gave up 0 bases, with 18 bases separating them. CDR1 SGHNT and CDR2 YYREEE come from the germline V gene (reference sequence). In nucleotides, the CDR3 is TGTGCCAGCAGCCAAGGGCGGGGGCCCGACAGCACAGATACGCAGTATTTT. Translated: CASSQGRGPDSTDTQYF. Full variable domain (rest looked up from reference TRBV5-4 and TRBJ2-3): ETGVTQSPTHLIKTRGQQVTLRCSSQSGHNTVSWYQQALGQGPQFIFQYYREEENGRGNFPPRFSGLQFPNYSSELNVNALELDDSALYLCASSQGRGPDSTDTQYFGPGTRLTVL.

The chain joins TRBV30 to TRBJ1-6; D is perhaps TRBD1 (6 bases). This CDR3 is 14 amino acids long. Germline CDR1 is GTSNPN and CDR2 is SVGIG (reference sequence). Between the trimmed V and J ends, which lost 1 base and 7 bases, there was a span of 11 bases. For the CDR3, the DNA is TGTGCCTGGAGTGGTTCCCAGGGGAATTCACCCCTCCACTTT. Translation gives CAWSGSQGNSPLHF.

This clone showed up just once. The V call is TRBV10-2, the J call TRBJ1-1; 7 nucleotides agree with TRBD1. Germline lookup yields CDR1 WSHSY and CDR2 SAAADI. The CDR3 is 12 amino acids. V lost 3 bases and J lost 5; bases outside the gene matches: 0. Written as DNA, the CDR3 is TGCGCCAGCAGTGACAGGGGGACTGAAGCTTTCTTT. Its translation: CASSDRGTEAFF.

The chain couples TRBV4-2 to TRBJ1-2; D might be TRBD1 (6 bases). Germline V CDR1 and CDR2: LGHNA, YNFKEQ. This CDR3 comprises 15 residues. Trimming removed 4 bases at V and 0 bases at J, with 12 bases between. The DNA of the CDR3 is TGTGCCAGCAGCCCCGGCGGGGGCACTAACTATGGCTACACCTTC. Protein sequence: CASSPGGGTNYGYTF.